A single sample gave rise to the 18 T cell receptor beta chains below, sequenced in a study of T cell clonality in common variable immunodeficiency. TCRdb keeps only in-frame clones here, not all; method: immunoSEQ multiplex PCR. The profile covers around 47,000 clones, none occurring a single time. Sequenced input: peripheral blood mononuclear cells. The receptor source for this set is a person between 18 and 69 years old in good health.

This clone was seen at least ten times. The read terminates 3 residues ahead of where the CDR3 ends, so the germline J gene completes it. The chain joins TRBV4-1 to TRBJ2-7; D might be TRBD1 (6 bases). V lost 0 bases and J 3 bases, leaving 18 bases between the germline ends. This CDR3 is 17 amino acids long. Looked up from germline, CDR1 is MGHRA and CDR2 is YSYEKL. The part of the CDR3 DNA that was read is TGCGCCAGCAGCCAAGACATGGCACAGGGTGTTATCTACGAG. This translates into CASSQDMAQGVIYE. The complete CDR3 sequence is CASSQDMAQGVIYEQYF.

This clone was detected a few times. The CDR3 extends 3 residues past the end of the read, so its final part is completed from the germline J gene. The chain joins TRBV18 to TRBJ1-1, with no clear D. The germline CDR1 and CDR2 sequences are KGHSH and LQKENI. The CDR3 spans 14 residues. CDR3 sequence reads: CATTPDELVGSAFF. The DNA read from the CDR3 is TGTGCCACCACGCCAGACGAACTAGTTGGGAGC.

This clone was seen at least ten times. The sequence runs out 3 residues before the end of the CDR3; the remainder is reconstructed from the germline J gene. This chain links TRBV11-2 with TRBJ2-1; no clear D. Trimming removed 1 base from V and 2 bases from J, with 9 bases in between. CDR1 and CDR2 (germline): SGHAT, FQNNGV. The CDR3 contains 15 residues. CDR3 bases read: TGTGCCAGCAGCTTAGTTGTGGGCCCCTACAATGAG. Residues: CASSLVVGPYNE. The CDR3, in full, reads CASSLVVGPYNEQFF.

This clone has ten or more counts. The CDR3 goes on 3 residues after the read ends, and that part is filled in from the germline J gene. This chain links TRBV5-1 with TRBJ1-1; no definite D call. The CDR3 is made up of 14 amino acids. Germline CDR1 and CDR2: SGHRS and YFSETQ. The V end was cut by 4 bases, the J end by 1 base, with 11 bases between. The covered CDR3 bases are TGCGCCAGCAGCCAATATCAACAGAACACTGAA. This translates into CASSQYQQNTE. The full CDR3 protein reads CASSQYQQNTEAFF.

This clone was seen a handful of times. Read data end 3 residues before the CDR3 end; the end is taken from the germline J gene. The rearrangement uses TRBV30 and TRBJ1-4; D possibly corresponds to TRBD1 (6 bases). Trimming cost V 3 bases and J 1 base, with 9 bases left between them. The CDR3 sequence is 14 residues long. Looked up from germline, CDR1 is GTSNPN and CDR2 is SVGIG (reference sequence). The chain's CDR3 is CAWRKQGTNEKLFF. CDR3 DNA (partial): TGTGCCTGGAGGAAACAGGGAACTAATGAAAAA.

This clone was counted at least ten times. The read terminates 3 residues ahead of where the CDR3 ends, so the germline J gene completes it. V and J are TRBV19 and TRBJ2-5; D ambiguous. Trimming removed 2 bases from V and 0 bases from J, with 13 bases in between. Per the germline V gene, CDR1 is LNHDA and CDR2 is SQIVND (reference sequence). The length of the CDR3 is 16 residues. Here the CDR3 reads CASSISGAFYQETQYF. CDR3 DNA (partial): TGTGCCAGTAGTATATCGGGTGCCTTCTACCAAGAGACC.

This clone was seen at least ten times. Sequencing ends 3 residues short of the CDR3 end; the germline J gene provides the rest. The V gene is TRBV20-1, the J gene TRBJ2-7; tentative D call: TRBD1 (6 bases). The CDR3 runs to 12 residues. Germline V gene data show CDR1 as DFQATT and CDR2 as SNEGSKA (reference sequence). The V end lost 2 bases, the J end lost 6 bases, and 11 bases lay between the germline ends. CDR3 DNA (partial): TGCAGTGCTAGACCGGGGACACCCGAG. It is translated as CSARPGTPE. The full CDR3 is CSARPGTPEQYF.

This clone showed up just a few times. The read is 3 residues too short to cover the CDR3 end, so that end is filled in from the germline J gene. V usage is TRBV6-4 and J usage is TRBJ1-1, with D possibly TRBD1 on 6 matching bases. The CDR3 is 13 residues long. The V and J ends lost 5 bases and 0 bases respectively, with 7 bases between them. Looked up from germline, CDR1 is MRHNA and CDR2 is SNTAGT. The CDR3 region is CASSWDMNTEAFF. Partial CDR3 DNA: TGTGCCAGCAGTTGGGACATGAACACTGAA.

This clone was observed many times. Sequencing ends 3 residues short of the CDR3 end; the germline J gene provides the rest. The J gene is TRBJ2-7, the V gene TRBV19; TRBD1 is a possible D gene (6 bases). The CDR3 is made up of 15 amino acids. Germline V gives CDR1 LNHDA, CDR2 SQIVND (reference sequence). The V gene lost 5 bases and the J gene lost 2 bases, with 16 bases spanning the gap. CDR3 DNA (partial): TGTGCCAGTAGTTCTATGGCAGGGGTTACCTACGAG. The encoded protein is CASSSMAGVTYE. The whole CDR3 protein is CASSSMAGVTYEQYF.

This clone was recorded at least ten times. The sequenced fragment ends 3 residues before the CDR3 boundary, so the rest is inferred from the germline J gene. This rearrangement joins TRBV6-1 to TRBJ2-2, with D hard to call. Germline values: CDR1 MNHNS, CDR2 SASEGT. This CDR3 is 13 amino acids long. Trimming shortened V by 1 base and J by 3 bases, and 3 bases separated the two germline ends. CDR3 DNA (partial): TGTGCCAGCAGTGAAGGGCACACCGGGGAG. Residues: CASSEGHTGE. The full-length CDR3 reads as CASSEGHTGELFF.

This clone was recorded at least ten times. The read terminates 3 residues before the CDR3 end, so the remaining end is supplied by the germline J gene. This chain connects TRBV30 to TRBJ2-2; possibly TRBD1 for D (5 bases). Germline CDR1 is GTSNPN and CDR2 is SVGIG (reference sequence). Trimming removed 1 base at V and 1 base at J, with 7 bases between. The CDR3 extends over 14 amino acids. The part of the CDR3 DNA that was read is TGTGCCTGGAGTGGTACAGGGAACACCGGGGAG. This translates into CAWSGTGNTGE. The entire CDR3 sequence reads CAWSGTGNTGELFF.

CDR3 bases read: TGTGCCAGTAGTATATCCCGGGACAACTCTGGAAACACC. It is translated as CASSISRDNSGNT. Given in full, the CDR3 is CASSISRDNSGNTIYF. The rearrangement joins TRBV19 to TRBJ1-3; perhaps TRBD1 as D (6 bases). With the read ending 3 residues before the CDR3 end, the germline J gene is used to fill in that end. The CDR3 covers 16 residues. Per the germline V gene, CDR1 is LNHDA and CDR2 is SQIVND (reference sequence). The V gene lost 2 bases and the J gene lost 0 bases, with 11 bases spanning the gap.

This clone appeared many times. The read falls 3 residues short of the CDR3 end, and the missing part is taken from the germline J gene. V and J are TRBV5-1 and TRBJ2-1; 8 nucleotides line up with TRBD2. Trimming at V came to 4 bases and at J to 7 bases, leaving 4 bases not matched to a gene. The CDR3 is 13 amino acids. Per germline, CDR1 SGHRS and CDR2 YFSETQ. The CDR3: CASSAPSGNEQFF. The covered CDR3 bases are TGCGCCAGCAGCGCCCCTAGCGGGAATGAG. Complete variable domain (other parts from reference TRBV5-1 and TRBJ2-1): KAGVTQTPRYLIKTRGQQVTLSCSPISGHRSVSWYQQTPGQGLQFLFEYFSETQRNKGNFPGRFSGRQFSNSRSEMNVSTLELGDSALYLCASSAPSGNEQFFGPGTRLTVL.

Comment on this clone: The read is 3 residues too short to cover the CDR3 end, so that end is filled in from the germline J gene. V gene TRBV7-4 combines with J gene TRBJ2-2, with TRBD1 as a possible D gene (5 bases). Trimming took off 2 bases at V and 6 bases at J, with 13 bases between the two ends. CDR3 length: 15 residues. Germline CDR1 reads SGHVT; CDR2 reads SQSDAQ. CDR3 DNA (partial): TGTGCCAGCAGCTTAAGGGGTAGTAGTTCCGGGGAG. Protein: CASSLRGSSSGE. The whole CDR3 sequence is CASSLRGSSSGELFF.

This clone occurred many times. The CDR3 end is not reached by the read, which stops 3 residues before it; the germline J gene fills it in. V and J are TRBV5-1 and TRBJ2-7, with 10 bases that match TRBD2. Germline values: CDR1 SGHRS, CDR2 YFSETQ. The junction had 1 base not matched to a gene; V was cut back by 2 bases and J by 2 bases. There are 14 residues in the CDR3. The covered CDR3 bases are TGCGCCAGCAGCTTCGGACTAGCGGCCTACGAG. Translation: CASSFGLAAYE. The CDR3 in its entirety is CASSFGLAAYEQYF.

This clone was recorded at least ten times. Read coverage stops 3 residues before the CDR3 terminus; the germline J gene supplies the remainder. J is TRBJ2-2 and V is TRBV7-3, with D possibly matching TRBD2 (5 bases). The CDR3 spans 13 residues. The V gene's germline CDR1 is SGHTA and CDR2 FQGTGA. V was clipped by 6 bases and J by 4 bases, with 9 bases between them. CDR3 protein: CASSRGSTGELFF. The CDR3 bases that were read are TGTGCCAGCAGTCGGGGATCCACCGGGGAG.

This clone was recorded at least ten times. The read gets to within 3 residues of the CDR3 end, and the germline J gene fills in the rest. The V call is TRBV19, the J call TRBJ1-1; 9 bases agree with TRBD1. V was clipped by 7 bases and J by 6 bases; unmatched bases: 9. The CDR3 is 14 residues long. CDR1 is LNHDA, CDR2 SQIVND, per germline (reference sequence). CDR3 residues: CASTSTGQGPEAFF. CDR3 bases read: TGTGCCAGTACCTCTACGGGACAGGGCCCTGAA.

This clone has ten or more counts. With the read ending 3 residues before the CDR3 end, the germline J gene is used to fill in that end. The chain couples TRBV7-2 to TRBJ2-1; 8 nucleotides match TRBD2. CDR1 is SGHTA, CDR2 FQGNSA, per germline. This CDR3 has 15 amino acids. V was clipped by 1 base and J by 3 bases; unmatched bases: 2. The CDR3 reads CASSLGAGGYNEQFF. The CDR3 DNA, read in part, is TGTGCCAGCAGCTTAGGGGCGGGGGGCTACAATGAG.